This T cell receptor beta chain was obtained from a study of radiotherapy plus CTLA-4 blockade in lung cancer. The study's findings and limits: In blood, TCR clones derived from the tumor expanded after radiotherapy plus ipilimumab.

As regards this clone: Its matching antigen is unknown.

The V end was cut by 1 base, the J end by 15 bases, with 13 bases between. Germline CDR1 is DFQATT and CDR2 is SNEGSKA (reference sequence). The CDR3 spans 11 residues. Data came from immunoSEQ multiplex PCR; TCRdb stores just in-frame clones and leaves some out. The sample holds about 49,000 clones, 73% seen once. The TCR originated in a human donor with non-small cell lung cancer who had a complete response to radiotherapy plus ipilimumab. This chain connects TRBV20-1 to TRBJ2-4; the D gene is possibly TRBD1 (5 bases). This material consisted of peripheral blood, taken from a patient treated with radiotherapy plus ipilimumab. CDR3 bases: TGCAGTGCTAGAGGGTTCGAAGGGGTGTACTTC. This encodes CSARGFEGVYF.